This T cell receptor (beta chain) was recorded in a study of memory CD4+ T cells and cytomegalovirus serostatus. Looking at the study overall: Donors were healthy Belgian adults, several CMV seropositive and under 30 seronegative.

The V end lost 2 bases, the J end lost 7 bases, and 12 bases lay between the germline ends. The CDR3 totals 14 residues. Per germline, CDR1 MNHEY and CDR2 SVGAGI. The sort gate was single viable CD3+CD4+CD8-CD45RO+ cells for memory CD4+ T cells. After thawing, CD4+ T cells were positively selected. Repertoires were generated with immunoSEQ multiplex PCR, while TCRdb's copy carries only in-frame clones and drops some. The sample holds about 41,000 clones, approximately 80% seen once. The sample taken for sequencing was memory CD4+ T cells from blood. The chain has TRBV6-5 and TRBJ2-1, with no clear D. This sequence originates from an adult in good health and CMV-seronegative. CDR3 amino acids: CASSYDSSENEQFF. The CDR3 coding sequence is TGTGCCAGCAGTTACGATTCCAGTGAAAATGAGCAGTTCTTC.